This T cell receptor (beta chain) was sequenced in a study of T cells after yellow fever vaccination. TCRdb redid the calling of the 5' RACE reads with MiXCR, one entry per CDR3 protein. The sample yields some 120,000 distinct CDR3 sequences, around 15% seen once. V shed 5 bases and J shed 3 bases, with 10 bases lying between them. The germline gives CDR1 SGDLS, CDR2 YYNGEE. The CDR3 consists of 13 residues. This clonotype appeared a few times. What it binds is not known. Study-wide results and caveats: Peaking on day 5 versus 15, the secondary response was faster but weaker. The booster saw the reappearance of most primary-vaccination clones (nearly 98% CD4, around 88% CD8). Among all clonotypes, a small share was observed in both CD4 and CD8 compartments.

The V and J genes are TRBV9 and TRBJ2-3; D perhaps matches TRBD2 (5 bases). The starting material was CD8+ T cells sorted from PBMCs, obtained 5 days after the yellow fever booster vaccination. The source of this sequence is a young man who received the YFV17D yellow fever vaccine. The CDR3: CASSEPGTDTQYF. Here the CDR3 DNA reads TGTGCCAGCAGTGAACCGGGGACAGATACGCAGTATTTT.